Sequencing of this T cell receptor beta chain was carried out in a study of T cells in Graves' hyperthyroidism and ophthalmopathy. TCR beta CDR3 region amplification was performed from RNA transcripts. HTBI primers drove first-round RT-PCR of the TCR CDR3. TCRdb passed the multiplex PCR reads through MiXCR, listing each CDR3 protein once. This sample has 660,000 or so distinct CDR3 sequences, with less than 25% found just once. The receptor was isolated from a man under 40 with Graves' ophthalmopathy. Sequenced: blood.

The CDR3 protein is CASKGGDAKNIQYF. The CDR3 DNA is TGTGCCAGCAAGGGTGGGGACGCCAAAAACATTCAGTACTTC. The genes are TRBV2 and TRBJ2-4; either TRBD1 or TRBD2 may fit D (5 bases each). From germline, CDR1 is SNHLY and CDR2 FYNNEI. This CDR3 has 14 amino acids. The ends were cut back, 7 bases at V and 1 base at J, with 11 bases in the middle.